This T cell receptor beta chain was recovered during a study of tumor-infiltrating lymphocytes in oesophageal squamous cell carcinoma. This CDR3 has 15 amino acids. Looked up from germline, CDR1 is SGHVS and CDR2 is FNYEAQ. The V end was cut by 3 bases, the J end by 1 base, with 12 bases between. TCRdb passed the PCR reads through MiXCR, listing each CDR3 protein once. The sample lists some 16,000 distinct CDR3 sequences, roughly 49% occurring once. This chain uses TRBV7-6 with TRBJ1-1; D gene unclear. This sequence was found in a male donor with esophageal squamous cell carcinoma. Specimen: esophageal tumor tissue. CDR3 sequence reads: CASSFRERRNTEAFF. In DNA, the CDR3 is TGTGCCAGCAGCTTTCGGGAACGGCGGAACACTGAAGCTTTCTTT.